These 27 T cell receptor beta chains originate from one sample sequenced in a study of shared clonotypes between healthy human individuals. TCRdb keeps only in-frame clones here, not all; method: immunoSEQ multiplex PCR. The table includes about 470,000 clones, about 85% detected once. Material: PBMCs. These receptors were taken from a woman in her thirties or forties in good health. Some clones in this sample may be carry-over from other donors' samples.

The V call is TRBV7-2, the J call TRBJ2-1; 13 positions agree with TRBD2. The CDR3 loop spans 15 amino acids. Losses at the gene ends were 5 bases for V and 9 bases for J; bases not matched to a gene: 7. Per the germline V gene, CDR1 is SGHTA and CDR2 is FQGNSA. The CDR3 DNA sequence: TGTGCCAGCAGCGCGGGACTAGCGGGATATTTTGAGCAGTTCTTC. Translated: CASSAGLAGYFEQFF. The full variable domain, with the rest looked up from reference TRBV7-2 and TRBJ2-1, is GAGVSQSPSNKVTEKGKDVELRCDPISGHTALYWYRQSLGQGLEFLIYFQGNSAPDKSGLPSDRFSAERTGGSVSTLTIQRTQQEDSAVYLCASSAGLAGYFEQFFGPGTRLTVL.

The chain combines TRBV2 with TRBJ2-2; TRBD2 agrees at 9 bases. The V and J ends lost 1 base and 4 bases, in that order; junction bases with no gene match: 4. Germline assignment: CDR1 SNHLY and CDR2 FYNNEI. The CDR3 consists of 16 residues. CDR3 sequence reads: CASSEDPSGVTGELFF. In DNA, the CDR3 is TGTGCCAGCAGTGAAGATCCTAGCGGGGTCACCGGGGAGCTGTTTTTT.

The V call is TRBV5-1, the J call TRBJ2-2; 9 bases agree with TRBD1. CDR1 is SGHRS and CDR2 is YFSETQ in the germline V gene. This CDR3 region has 16 residues. V was clipped by 1 base and J by 3 bases; unmatched bases: 4. This CDR3 reads CASSLTQGADTGELFF. CDR3 nucleotide sequence: TGCGCCAGCAGCTTGACACAGGGGGCTGACACCGGGGAGCTGTTTTTT. Complete variable domain (other parts from reference TRBV5-1 and TRBJ2-2): KAGVTQTPRYLIKTRGQQVTLSCSPISGHRSVSWYQQTPGQGLQFLFEYFSETQRNKGNFPGRFSGRQFSNSRSEMNVSTLELGDSALYLCASSLTQGADTGELFFGEGSRLTVL.

This clone has more than one count but fewer than ten. The sample has other DNA sequences that encode this CDR3 too. The gene calls are TRBV19 and TRBJ2-7, with D possibly TRBD2 on 5 matching bases. Germline-derived CDR1 and CDR2 are LNHDA and SQIVND (reference sequence). Trimming shortened V by 1 base and J by 0 bases, and 7 bases separated the two germline ends. The CDR3 has 14 amino acids. The CDR3, as DNA: TGTGCCAGTAGTATAGTTGGGAGCTCCTACGAGCAGTACTTC. This translates into CASSIVGSSYEQYF.

This clone has a handful of counts. The chain employs TRBV4-2 and TRBJ1-2; D gene uncertain. The V gene's germline CDR1 is LGHNA and CDR2 YNFKEQ. Trimming left V 2 bases short and J 0 bases short, with 10 bases between. The CDR3 covers 15 residues. The DNA of the CDR3 is TGTGCCAGCAGCCAACAGACCGGGGCTAACTATGGCTACACCTTC. Its translation: CASSQQTGANYGYTF.

The chain uses TRBV28 and TRBJ1-1; the D is unclear. The CDR3 totals 12 residues. Trimming cost V 5 bases and J 7 bases, with 11 bases left between them. The germline V gene has CDR1 MDHEN and CDR2 SYDVKM. The CDR3 region is CASSPPAGEAFF. Here the CDR3 DNA reads TGTGCCAGCAGTCCCCCGGCGGGTGAAGCTTTCTTT.

The rearrangement joins TRBV7-6 to TRBJ2-5; the D is unclear. The V gene's germline CDR1 is SGHVS and CDR2 FNYEAQ. The ends were cut back, 5 bases at V and 1 base at J, with 5 bases in the middle. The CDR3 loop spans 12 amino acids. This CDR3 is CASSRIQETQYF. The CDR3 DNA sequence: TGTGCCAGCAGCCGAATCCAAGAGACCCAGTACTTC.

This clone was seen a handful of times. This chain uses TRBV5-5 with TRBJ2-1; tentative D call: TRBD1 (6 bases). Looked up from germline, CDR1 is SGHKS and CDR2 is YYEKEE (reference sequence). The CDR3 runs 13 residues. Trimming shortened V by 6 bases and J by 6 bases, and 13 bases separated the two germline ends. CDR3 DNA: TGTGCCAGCATTCACAGAGGGGGCAATGAGCAGTTCTTC. This encodes CASIHRGGNEQFF.

The chain recombines TRBV15 with TRBJ2-7; D is undetermined. The germline V gene encodes CDR1 LNHNV and CDR2 YYDKDF (reference sequence). Trimming removed 3 bases at V and 6 bases at J, with 15 bases between. The CDR3 totals 14 residues. This CDR3 is CATSREPAGFEQYF. As DNA, the CDR3 is TGTGCCACCAGCAGGGAGCCAGCCGGGTTCGAGCAGTACTTC.

This clone appeared many times. This CDR3 is also generated by other DNA sequences in the sample. J is TRBJ2-7 and V is TRBV5-1, with 8 bases lining up with TRBD1. There are 14 residues in the CDR3. CDR1 is SGHRS and CDR2 is YFSETQ in the germline V gene. The J segment lost 2 bases and the V segment lost 4 bases, leaving 5 bases of the junction unmatched. CDR3 in DNA: TGCGCCAGCAGCCCCGGACAGGGAGCCTACGAGCAGTACTTC. Translation gives CASSPGQGAYEQYF. The full variable domain, with the rest looked up from reference TRBV5-1 and TRBJ2-7, is KAGVTQTPRYLIKTRGQQVTLSCSPISGHRSVSWYQQTPGQGLQFLFEYFSETQRNKGNFPGRFSGRQFSNSRSEMNVSTLELGDSALYLCASSPGQGAYEQYFGPGTRLTVT.

This clone was found a few times. This chain uses TRBV28 with TRBJ1-1; D remains unclear. CDR1 and CDR2 from the germline V gene are MDHEN and SYDVKM. V was clipped by 4 bases and J by 1 base, with 7 bases between them. The CDR3 loop spans 13 amino acids. The CDR3 spells CASSYSPNTEAFF. The CDR3 DNA is TGTGCCAGCAGTTACAGCCCGAACACTGAAGCTTTCTTT. The full variable domain, completed using reference TRBV28 and TRBJ1-1, is DVKVTQSSRYLVKRTGEKVFLECVQDMDHENMFWYRQDPGLGLRLIYFSYDVKMKEKGDIPEGYSVSREKKERFSLILESASTNQTSMYLCASSYSPNTEAFFGQGTRLTVV.

The chain employs TRBV11-3 and TRBJ1-1, with unresolved D. Germline CDR1 and CDR2: SGHNT and YENEEA. The CDR3 has 13 residues. Trimming pared 6 bases from V and 0 bases from J, leaving 8 bases between. CDR3 protein: CASSLDMNTEAFF. CDR3 in DNA: TGTGCCAGCAGTCTTGACATGAACACTGAAGCTTTCTTT.

At least ten counts were recorded for this clone. The chain links TRBV5-1 to TRBJ2-3; D is perhaps TRBD2 (6 bases). Trimming removed 0 bases from V and 2 bases from J, with 13 bases in between. This CDR3 has 16 residues. Germline V CDR1 and CDR2: SGHRS, YFSETQ. The CDR3 DNA reads TGCGCCAGCAGCTTGGCAGGCCGGACTATCACAGATACGCAGTATTTT. Residues: CASSLAGRTITDTQYF.

This clone was found a few times. Other DNA sequences of this sample code for an identical CDR3. This chain joins TRBV30 and TRBJ1-5; 9 nucleotides align to TRBD1. Unmatched junction bases numbered 3, after V lost 5 bases and J lost 4 bases. The CDR3 covers 13 residues. CDR1 is GTSNPN and CDR2 is SVGIG in the germline V gene (reference sequence). CDR3 region: CAWSGTGNQPQHF. CDR3 sequence (DNA): TGTGCCTGGTCCGGGACAGGGAATCAGCCCCAGCATTTT.

The chain recombines TRBV30 with TRBJ2-7; 12 bases line up with TRBD2. The CDR3 length is 13 residues. Germline CDR1 and CDR2: GTSNPN and SVGIG (reference sequence). Trimming removed 4 bases from V and 5 bases from J; junction bases left unmatched: 3. The CDR3 nucleotides are TGTGCCTGGACTAGCGGGAGGGCCGACGAGCAGTACTTC. Translating gives CAWTSGRADEQYF.

In its sample, this clone was seen once. V and J are TRBV5-1 and TRBJ2-3; 10 positions agree with TRBD2. CDR3 length: 16 amino acids. Per germline, CDR1 SGHRS and CDR2 YFSETQ. J gave up 3 bases and V 2 bases, and 6 bases lay outside the gene matches. CDR3 loop: CASSLGLAELTDTQYF. DNA of the CDR3: TGCGCCAGCAGCTTAGGACTAGCGGAACTAACAGATACGCAGTATTTT. Based on the CDR3 plus reference TRBV5-1 and TRBJ2-3, the full variable domain is KAGVTQTPRYLIKTRGQQVTLSCSPISGHRSVSWYQQTPGQGLQFLFEYFSETQRNKGNFPGRFSGRQFSNSRSEMNVSTLELGDSALYLCASSLGLAELTDTQYFGPGTRLTVL.

The chain recombines TRBV6-6 with TRBJ2-3; tentatively, D is TRBD1 (5 bases). The V and J ends lost 7 bases and 6 bases respectively, with 17 bases between them. Germline V gene sequence: CDR1 MNHNY, CDR2 SVGAGI (reference sequence). CDR3 length: 14 amino acids. CDR3 region: CASKSWGGWDTQYF. Here the CDR3 DNA reads TGTGCCAGCAAAAGCTGGGGCGGTTGGGATACGCAGTATTTT.

The V call is TRBV9, the J call TRBJ1-2; 10 nucleotides match TRBD1. The CDR3 is 15 residues long. The V and J ends lost 4 bases and 7 bases, in that order; junction bases with no gene match: 10. CDR1 is SGDLS, CDR2 YYNGEE, per germline. The CDR3 DNA sequence: TGTGCCAGCAGCACTGACAGGGGGCGTAGAGGTGGCTACACCTTC. Its protein product is CASSTDRGRRGGYTF. Combining the CDR3 with reference TRBV9 and TRBJ1-2 gives the whole variable domain DSGVTQTPKHLITATGQRVTLRCSPRSGDLSVYWYQQSLDQGLQFLIQYYNGEERAKGNILERFSAQQFPDLHSELNLSSLELGDSALYFCASSTDRGRRGGYTFGSGTRLTVV.

This sequence joins TRBV13 and TRBJ2-1; 8 bases are shared with TRBD2. In germline, CDR1 is PRHDT, CDR2 FYEKMQ (reference sequence). The CDR3 consists of 17 residues. J was trimmed by 2 bases and V by 1 base; bases with no gene match: 7. CDR3 region: CASSLEARREAYNEQFF. The CDR3 nucleotides are TGTGCCAGCAGCTTAGAGGCTAGGCGGGAGGCCTACAATGAGCAGTTCTTC.

As to this clone: The same CDR3 can be traced to other DNA sequences in this sample. This chain joins TRBV6-5 and TRBJ1-1; D gene unclear. The length of the CDR3 is 13 residues. Trimming took 0 bases from V and 1 from J, leaving 3 bases between them. CDR1 MNHEY and CDR2 SVGAGI come from the germline V gene. This CDR3 is CASSYSRNTEAFF. The CDR3 DNA reads as TGTGCCAGCAGTTACTCACGGAACACTGAAGCTTTCTTT.

The J gene is TRBJ1-5, the V gene TRBV27, with D perhaps matching TRBD1 (6 bases). The V and J ends lost 4 bases and 0 bases respectively, with 10 bases between them. The CDR3 has 15 amino acids. CDR1 MNHEY and CDR2 SMNVEV come from the germline V gene (reference sequence). This CDR3 reads CASSWSGDSNQPQHF. CDR3 nucleotides: TGTGCCAGCAGTTGGTCAGGGGATAGCAATCAGCCCCAGCATTTT.

This clone was observed a handful of times. This chain joins TRBV25-1 and TRBJ2-1; 11 bases fit TRBD2. The CDR3 has 15 residues. CDR1 is MGHDK and CDR2 is SYGVNS in the germline V gene. The ends lost 8 bases at V and 5 bases at J; junction bases unmatched: 8. CDR3 DNA: TGTGCCAGCGGGGGGGGGACTAGCGGAAACAATGAGCAGTTCTTC. Its translation is CASGGGTSGNNEQFF.

The rearrangement joins TRBV7-2 to TRBJ2-7, with D hard to call. This CDR3 is built from 13 residues. Germline V CDR1 and CDR2: SGHTA, FQGNSA. Between the trimmed V and J ends, which lost 0 bases and 6 bases, there was a span of 9 bases. The CDR3 DNA sequence: TGTGCCAGCAGCTTAGCTCTTAAGTCCGAGCAGTACTTC. This sequence encodes CASSLALKSEQYF.

CDR3 bases: TGTGCCAGCAGCTTAGACGGCGGGAGGGGATACGAGCAGTACTTC. Translated, it gives CASSLDGGRGYEQYF. This sequence joins TRBV7-2 and TRBJ2-7, with TRBD2 identical over 9 bases. Trimming at V came to 1 base and at J to 4 bases, leaving 5 bases not matched to a gene. The length of the CDR3 is 15 residues. Germline V gene data show CDR1 as SGHTA and CDR2 as FQGNSA.

The chain carries TRBV28 and TRBJ2-2; D is perhaps TRBD1 (6 bases). V was cut by 7 bases and J by 6 bases, with 12 bases left in between. The germline V gene has CDR1 MDHEN and CDR2 SYDVKM. The CDR3 is 13 residues long. In DNA form, the CDR3 reads TGTGCCAGCACCCCCCAGGGGCCCGGGGAGCTGTTTTTT. Translating gives CASTPQGPGELFF.

The gene calls are TRBV6-6 and TRBJ2-1; 10 bases align to TRBD1. Germline lookup yields CDR1 MNHNY and CDR2 SVGAGI (reference sequence). The CDR3 spans 15 residues. The trim removed 6 bases at V and 4 bases at J, leaving 6 bases unmatched. The CDR3 DNA is TGTGCCAGCAGATCCGGACAGGGGGTTTACAATGAGCAGTTCTTC. As protein: CASRSGQGVYNEQFF.

The genes are TRBV5-1 and TRBJ2-5; D might be TRBD1 or TRBD2, each matching 5 bases. The length of the CDR3 is 15 residues. The germline CDR1 and CDR2 sequences are SGHRS and YFSETQ. With 2 bases removed from V and 3 bases from J, the gap between germline ends came to 14 bases. CDR3 region: CASSLYGTREETQYF. The CDR3 DNA sequence: TGCGCCAGCAGCTTATACGGGACGAGGGAAGAGACCCAGTACTTC.